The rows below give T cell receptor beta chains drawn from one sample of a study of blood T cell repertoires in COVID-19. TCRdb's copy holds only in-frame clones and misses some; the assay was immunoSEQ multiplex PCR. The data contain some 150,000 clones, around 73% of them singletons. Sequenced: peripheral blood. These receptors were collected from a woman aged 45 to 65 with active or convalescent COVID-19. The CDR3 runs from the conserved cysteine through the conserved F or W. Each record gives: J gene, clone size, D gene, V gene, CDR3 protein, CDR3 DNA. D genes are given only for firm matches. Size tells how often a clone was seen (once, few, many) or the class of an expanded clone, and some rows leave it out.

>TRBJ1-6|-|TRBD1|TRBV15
CATSRKGQGDSPLHF
TGTGCCACCAGCAGAAAAGGACAGGGGGATTCACCCCTCCACTTT
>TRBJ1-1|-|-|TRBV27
CASTKTGQNTEAFF
TGTGCCAGCACCAAGACAGGACAAAACACTGAAGCTTTCTTT
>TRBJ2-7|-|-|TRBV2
CASRAPGPKEEYF
TGTGCCAGCAGGGCTCCGGGCCCGAAGGAGGAGTACTTC
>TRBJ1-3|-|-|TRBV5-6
CASSWSGTEVSGNTIYF
TGTGCCAGCAGCTGGTCCGGGACTGAAGTCTCTGGAAACACCATATATTTT
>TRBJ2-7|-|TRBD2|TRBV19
CASSIGTSGPSYEQYF
TGTGCCAGTAGTATCGGGACTAGCGGGCCTTCCTACGAGCAGTACTTC
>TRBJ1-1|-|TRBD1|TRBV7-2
CASSLRSGDRVFEAFF
TGTGCCAGCAGCTTAAGGTCCGGGGACAGGGTGTTTGAAGCTTTCTTT
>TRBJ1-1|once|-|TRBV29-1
CSVGLRTANTEAFF
TGCAGCGTCGGTTTAAGAACAGCGAACACTGAAGCTTTCTTT
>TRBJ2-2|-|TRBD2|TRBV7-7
CASSPSLADGTGELFF
TGTGCTAGCAGCCCCAGCCTAGCGGACGGCACCGGGGAGCTGTTTTTT
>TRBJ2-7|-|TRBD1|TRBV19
CASSIGQGYEQYF
TGTGCCAGTAGTATAGGACAGGGCTACGAGCAGTACTTC
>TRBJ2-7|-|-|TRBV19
CASSDSLSYEQYF
TGTGCCAGTAGCGACAGCCTGTCCTACGAGCAGTACTTC
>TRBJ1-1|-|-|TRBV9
CASSVDGGNTEAFF
TGTGCCAGCAGCGTAGATGGAGGGAACACTGAAGCTTTCTTT
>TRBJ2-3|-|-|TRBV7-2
CASSLEHPGTDTQYF
TGTGCCAGCAGCCTTGAACACCCGGGGACAGATACGCAGTATTTT
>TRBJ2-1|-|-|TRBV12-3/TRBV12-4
CASTLSVYNEQFF
TGTGCCAGCACCCTCTCGGTGTACAATGAGCAGTTCTTC
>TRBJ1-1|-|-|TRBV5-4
CASSHPLREPEAFF
TGTGCCAGCAGCCACCCCCTGAGGGAGCCTGAAGCTTTCTTT
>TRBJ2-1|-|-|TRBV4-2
CASSQDKWVTSGWKQFF
TGTGCCAGCAGCCAAGATAAGTGGGTGACGAGCGGTTGGAAGCAGTTCTTC
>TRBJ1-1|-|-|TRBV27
CASSLTSHPLTGNTEAFF
TGTGCCAGCAGTTTGACCTCCCATCCACTGACAGGGAACACTGAAGCTTTCTTT
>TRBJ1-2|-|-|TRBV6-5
CASTAAGSSNYGYTF
TGTGCCAGCACTGCCGCCGGGAGTTCTAACTATGGCTACACCTTC
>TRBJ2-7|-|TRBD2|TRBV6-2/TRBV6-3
CASSYGTSNEQYF
TGTGCCAGCAGTTACGGGACTAGTAACGAGCAGTACTTC
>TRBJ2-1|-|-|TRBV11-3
CASSLGTSLGEQFF
TGTGCCAGCAGCTTAGGCACTAGTTTGGGTGAGCAGTTCTTC
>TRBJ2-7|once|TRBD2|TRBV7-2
CASSLLPSGSLSYEQYF
TGTGCCAGCAGCTTACTTCCTAGCGGTTCCCTCTCCTACGAGCAGTACTTC
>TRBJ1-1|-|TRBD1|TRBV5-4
CASSWGDRGNTEAFF
TGTGCCAGCAGCTGGGGGGACAGGGGGAACACTGAAGCTTTCTTT
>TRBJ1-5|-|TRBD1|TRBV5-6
CASSLAGTGHSQPQHF
TGTGCCAGCAGCTTGGCCGGGACAGGGCACAGTCAGCCCCAGCATTTT
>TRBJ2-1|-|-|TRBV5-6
CASSRWANEQFF
TGTGCCAGCAGCCGGTGGGCCAATGAGCAGTTCTTC
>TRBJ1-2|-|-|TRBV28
CASSLLGTSSASNYGYTF
TGTGCCAGCAGTCTTCTCGGGACATCTTCGGCCTCTAACTATGGCTACACCTTC
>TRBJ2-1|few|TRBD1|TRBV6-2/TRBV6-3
CASSTTQGASYNEQFF
TGTGCCAGCAGTACCACTCAGGGGGCTTCCTACAATGAGCAGTTCTTC
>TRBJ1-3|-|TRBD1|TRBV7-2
CASSARQGAGNTIYF
TGTGCCAGCAGCGCCCGACAGGGGGCGGGAAACACCATATATTTT
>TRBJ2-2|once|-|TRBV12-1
CASSFPTGGERNGELFF
TGTGCCAGCAGCTTTCCGACAGGGGGCGAGAGAAACGGGGAGCTGTTTTTT
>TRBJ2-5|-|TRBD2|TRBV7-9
CASSLRTSGRGMGETQYF
TGTGCCAGCAGCTTAAGGACTAGCGGGAGAGGGATGGGAGAGACCCAGTACTTC
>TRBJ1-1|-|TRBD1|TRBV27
CASLFPSTGPPTEAFF
TGTGCCAGCTTGTTCCCCTCGACAGGGCCCCCAACTGAAGCTTTCTTT
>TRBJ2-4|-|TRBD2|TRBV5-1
CASSRGTSGRAIKNIQYF
TGCGCCAGCAGCCGGGGGACTAGCGGGAGGGCGATCAAAAACATTCAGTACTTC
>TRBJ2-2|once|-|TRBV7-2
CASSLGGGAGGTGELFF
TGTGCCAGCAGCTTAGGAGGGGGCGCGGGGGGCACCGGGGAGCTGTTTTTT
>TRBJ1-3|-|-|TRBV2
CASSERWPGSGNTIYF
TGTGCCAGCAGTGAAAGGTGGCCGGGGTCTGGAAACACCATATATTTT
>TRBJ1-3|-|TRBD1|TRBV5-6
CATLDRGAGNTIYF
TGTGCCACCTTAGACAGGGGTGCCGGAAACACCATATATTTT
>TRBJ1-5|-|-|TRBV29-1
CSVKDSTQHF
TGCAGCGTTAAAGACAGTACCCAGCATTTT
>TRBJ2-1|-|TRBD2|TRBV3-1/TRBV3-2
CASSLQSGGANEQFF
TGTGCCAGCAGCCTGCAATCCGGGGGGGCCAATGAGCAGTTCTTC
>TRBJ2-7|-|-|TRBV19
CASSPPGQRYEQYF
TGTGCCAGTAGCCCTCCGGGACAACGCTACGAGCAGTACTTC
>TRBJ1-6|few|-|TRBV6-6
CASVPSSDYNSPLHF
TGTGCCAGCGTTCCCTCCAGCGACTATAATTCACCCCTCCACTTT
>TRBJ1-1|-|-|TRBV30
CAWRGGSVEAFF
TGTGCCTGGAGAGGAGGGAGCGTTGAAGCTTTCTTT